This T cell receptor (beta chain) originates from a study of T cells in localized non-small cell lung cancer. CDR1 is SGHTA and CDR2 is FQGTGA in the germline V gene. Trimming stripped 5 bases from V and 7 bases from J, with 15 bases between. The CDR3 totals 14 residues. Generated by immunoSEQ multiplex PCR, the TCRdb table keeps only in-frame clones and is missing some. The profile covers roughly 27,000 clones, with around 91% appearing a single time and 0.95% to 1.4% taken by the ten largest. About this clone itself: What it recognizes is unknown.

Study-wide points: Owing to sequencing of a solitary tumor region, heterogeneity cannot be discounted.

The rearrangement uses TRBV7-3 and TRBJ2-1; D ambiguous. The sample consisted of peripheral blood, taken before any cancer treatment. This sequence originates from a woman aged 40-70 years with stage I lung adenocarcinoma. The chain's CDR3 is CASSPRTTGNEQFF. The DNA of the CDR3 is TGTGCCAGCAGCCCCCGGACCACCGGGAATGAGCAGTTCTTC.